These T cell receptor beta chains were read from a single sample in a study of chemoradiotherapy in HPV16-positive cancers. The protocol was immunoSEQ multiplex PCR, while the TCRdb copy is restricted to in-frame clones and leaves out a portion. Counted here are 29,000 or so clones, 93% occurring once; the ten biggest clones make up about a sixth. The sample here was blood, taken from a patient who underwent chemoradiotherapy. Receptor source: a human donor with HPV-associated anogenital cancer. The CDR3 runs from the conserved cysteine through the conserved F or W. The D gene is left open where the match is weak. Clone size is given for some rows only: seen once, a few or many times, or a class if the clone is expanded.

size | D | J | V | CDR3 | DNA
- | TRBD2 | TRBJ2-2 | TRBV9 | CASSPAGDYTGELFF | TGTGCCAGCAGCCCAGCGGGGGACTACACCGGGGAGCTGTTTTTT
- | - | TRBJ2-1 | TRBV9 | CASSKLAVSVNEQFF | TGTGCCAGCAGCAAACTAGCAGTTTCGGTCAATGAGCAGTTCTTC
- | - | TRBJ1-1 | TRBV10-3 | CAISEFGGNTEAFF | TGTGCCATCAGTGAGTTTGGGGGGAACACTGAAGCTTTCTTT
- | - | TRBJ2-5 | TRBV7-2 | CASSLAQGGNGKTQYF | TGTGCCAGCAGCTTAGCACAGGGGGGGAACGGGAAGACCCAGTACTTC
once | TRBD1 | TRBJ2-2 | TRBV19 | CASRIPRQGSFLITGELFF | TGTGCCAGTAGAATCCCCCGACAGGGTAGTTTTCTTATTACCGGGGAGCTGTTTTTT
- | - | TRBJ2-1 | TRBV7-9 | CASSPPSGKRYNEQFF | TGTGCCAGCAGCCCGCCGTCAGGGAAACGCTACAATGAGCAGTTCTTC
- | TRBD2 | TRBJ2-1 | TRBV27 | CASSPRTSGRSYNEQFF | TGTGCCAGCAGTCCCCGGACTAGCGGGAGGAGCTACAATGAGCAGTTCTTC
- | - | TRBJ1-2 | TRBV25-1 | CASSPGVVGGYTF | TGTGCCAGCAGCCCAGGGGTAGTGGGTGGCTACACCTTC
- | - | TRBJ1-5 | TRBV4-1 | CASSQVNSPGQPQHF | TGCGCCAGCAGCCAAGTGAACTCCCCCGGACAGCCCCAGCATTTT
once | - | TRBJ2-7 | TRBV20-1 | CSTTKAYEQYF | TGCAGCACCACGAAAGCCTACGAGCAGTACTTC
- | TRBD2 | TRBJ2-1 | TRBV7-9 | CASSSRYALAGNEQFF | TGTGCCAGCAGCTCCCGATATGCACTAGCGGGGAATGAGCAGTTCTTC
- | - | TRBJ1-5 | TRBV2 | CASSGWGSNQPQHF | TGTGCCAGCAGCGGATGGGGGAGCAATCAGCCCCAGCATTTT
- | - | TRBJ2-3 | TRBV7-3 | CASSKTSSAADTQYF | TGTGCCAGCAGCAAGACTAGTTCAGCCGCAGATACGCAGTATTTT
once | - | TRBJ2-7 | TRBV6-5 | CASSPPSDGGGEQYF | TGTGCCAGCAGTCCCCCTAGCGACGGGGGAGGCGAGCAGTACTTC
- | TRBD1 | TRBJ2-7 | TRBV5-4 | CASSQGQGIYEQYF | TGTGCCAGCAGCCAGGGACAGGGGATCTACGAGCAGTACTTC
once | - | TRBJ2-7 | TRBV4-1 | CASSTPAQGSEQYF | TGCGCCAGCAGCACCCCCGCCCAGGGCAGCGAGCAGTACTTC
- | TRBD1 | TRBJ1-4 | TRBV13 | CASSIDRGRMEKLFF | TGTGCCAGCAGCATCGACAGGGGGCGGATGGAAAAACTGTTTTTT
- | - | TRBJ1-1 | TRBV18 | CASSPQLPPEAFF | TGTGCCAGCTCACCACAGTTGCCCCCTGAAGCTTTCTTT
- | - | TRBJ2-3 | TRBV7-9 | CASSPPPDTQYF | TGTGCCAGCAGCCCTCCTCCGGATACGCAGTATTTT
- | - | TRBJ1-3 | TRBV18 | CASSPQLGAGNTIYF | TGTGCCAGCTCACCCCAGCTAGGGGCTGGAAACACCATATATTTT
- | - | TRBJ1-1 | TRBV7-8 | CASSLSRGTEAFF | TGTGCCAGCAGCTTATCCAGGGGCACTGAAGCTTTCTTT
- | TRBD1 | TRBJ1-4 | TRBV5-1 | CASSPDREGEKLFF | TGCGCCAGCAGCCCAGACAGGGAGGGTGAAAAACTGTTTTTT
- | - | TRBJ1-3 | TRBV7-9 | CASSLTGSSGNTIYF | TGTGCCAGCAGCTTAACAGGTAGCTCTGGAAACACCATATATTTT
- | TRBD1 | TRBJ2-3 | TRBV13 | CASSLPGQSTDTQYF | TGTGCCAGCAGCTTGCCGGGACAGAGCACAGATACGCAGTATTTT
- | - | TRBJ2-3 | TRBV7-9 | CASSATRRRTSTDTQYF | TGTGCCAGCAGCGCTACGAGGCGGAGAACAAGCACAGATACGCAGTATTTT
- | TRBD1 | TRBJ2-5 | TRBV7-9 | CASSLGTVAKETQYF | TGTGCCAGCAGCTTGGGGACAGTAGCTAAAGAGACCCAGTACTTC
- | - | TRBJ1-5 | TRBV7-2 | CASSLSPNNQPQHF | TGTGCCAGCAGCTTATCACCCAACAATCAGCCCCAGCATTTT
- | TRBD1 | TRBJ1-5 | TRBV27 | CASSWTGVSQPQHF | TGTGCCAGCAGCTGGACAGGCGTGAGTCAGCCCCAGCATTTT
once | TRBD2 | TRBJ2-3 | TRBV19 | CASSNLAGGSTDTQYF | TGTGCCAGTAGCAATCTAGCGGGGGGCAGCACAGATACGCAGTATTTT
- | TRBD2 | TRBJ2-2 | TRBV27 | CATAGGETGELFF | TGTGCCACCGCGGGGGGCGAGACCGGGGAGCTGTTTTTT
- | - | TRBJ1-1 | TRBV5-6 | CASSLRGTEAFF | TGTGCCAGCAGCTTGAGGGGAACTGAAGCTTTCTTT
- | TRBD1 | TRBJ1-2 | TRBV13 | CASSFGTGFGEDGYTF | TGTGCCAGCAGCTTCGGGACAGGGTTCGGTGAGGATGGCTACACCTTC
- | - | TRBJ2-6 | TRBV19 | CASIGPDPTPSSGANVLTF | TGTGCCAGTATAGGTCCGGACCCCACTCCATCTTCTGGGGCCAACGTCCTGACTTTC
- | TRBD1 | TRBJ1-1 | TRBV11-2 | CASSFGQAPNTEAFF | TGTGCCAGCAGCTTCGGACAGGCGCCGAACACTGAAGCTTTCTTT
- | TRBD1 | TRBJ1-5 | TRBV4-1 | CASSQVVTGEHQPQHF | TGCGCCAGCAGCCAAGTAGTAACAGGGGAACATCAGCCCCAGCATTTT
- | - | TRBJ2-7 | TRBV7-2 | CASSIGHTSYEQYF | TGTGCCAGCAGCATCGGACATACCTCCTACGAGCAGTACTTC
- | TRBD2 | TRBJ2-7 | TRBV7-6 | CASSPRASSGGSYEQYF | TGTGCCAGCAGCCCTAGGGCGTCTAGCGGGGGCTCCTACGAGCAGTACTTC
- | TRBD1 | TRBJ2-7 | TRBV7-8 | CASSLVDRGDEQYF | TGTGCCAGCAGCTTAGTGGACAGGGGAGACGAGCAGTACTTC
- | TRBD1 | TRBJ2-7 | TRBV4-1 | CASSQGPGQDRYEQYF | TGCGCCAGCAGCCAAGGTCCAGGACAGGACCGCTACGAGCAGTACTTC
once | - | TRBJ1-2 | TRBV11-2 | CASSLDPTENYGYTF | TGTGCCAGCAGCTTAGATCCTACAGAAAACTATGGCTACACCTTC
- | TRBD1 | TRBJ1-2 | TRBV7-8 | CASSPRDSSVKYGYTF | TGTGCCAGCAGCCCCCGGGACAGCTCCGTTAAGTATGGCTACACCTTC
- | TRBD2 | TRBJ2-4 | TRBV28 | CAAMGSGEINIQYF | TGTGCCGCCATGGGTAGCGGGGAGATTAACATTCAGTACTTC
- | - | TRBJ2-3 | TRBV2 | CASSTSRGKDTQYF | TGTGCCAGCAGCACATCTCGCGGGAAAGATACGCAGTATTTT
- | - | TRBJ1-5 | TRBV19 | CASRLQSLEPQHF | TGTGCCAGTCGGTTACAGAGCCTTGAGCCCCAGCATTTT
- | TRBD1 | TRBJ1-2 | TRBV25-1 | CASSEMGTGGGYTF | TGTGCCAGCAGTGAAATGGGGACAGGGGGCGGCTACACCTTC
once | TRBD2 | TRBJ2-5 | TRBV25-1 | CASSVSGTRETQYF | TGTGCCAGCAGTGTCAGCGGGACTAGGGAGACCCAGTACTTC
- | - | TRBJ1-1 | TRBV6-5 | CASSYSKRGTEAFF | TGTGCCAGCAGTTACTCCAAGCGGGGTACTGAAGCTTTCTTT
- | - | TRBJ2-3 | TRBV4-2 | CASSQDLTSTDTQYF | TGTGCCAGCAGCCAAGATCTGACTAGCACAGATACGCAGTATTTT
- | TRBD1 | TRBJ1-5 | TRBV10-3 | CAISEGQGYQPQHF | TGTGCCATCAGTGAGGGACAGGGTTATCAGCCCCAGCATTTT
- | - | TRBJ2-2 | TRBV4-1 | CASSQDLNRAATGELFF | TGCGCCAGCAGCCAAGATCTGAACAGGGCGGCCACCGGGGAGCTGTTTTTT
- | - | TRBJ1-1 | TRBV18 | CASSPPGARTEAFF | TGTGCCAGCTCACCACCGGGGGCGCGGACTGAAGCTTTCTTT
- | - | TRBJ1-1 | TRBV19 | CASSLRQNTEAFF | TGTGCCAGTAGCCTCAGACAGAACACTGAAGCTTTCTTT
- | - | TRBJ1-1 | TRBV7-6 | CASSLESVRVNTEAFF | TGTGCCAGCAGCTTAGAATCGGTCAGGGTGAACACTGAAGCTTTCTTT
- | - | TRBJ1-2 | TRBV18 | CASSTGQNYGYTF | TGTGCCAGCTCCACGGGACAAAACTATGGCTACACCTTC
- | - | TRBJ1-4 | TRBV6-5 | CASSLDWRQEKLFF | TGTGCCAGCAGCTTAGACTGGAGACAGGAAAAACTGTTTTTT
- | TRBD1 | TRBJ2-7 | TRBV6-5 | CASRTGVEQYF | TGTGCCAGCAGAACAGGGGTCGAGCAGTACTTC
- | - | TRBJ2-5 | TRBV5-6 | CASSLVVSQSETQYF | TGTGCCAGCAGCTTAGTGGTCTCTCAGTCTGAGACCCAGTACTTC